The 22 T cell receptor beta chains below all came from one sample that was sequenced in a study of breast tumors, draining lymph nodes, adjacent tissues. The lymph nodes were axillary draining lymph nodes from breast cancer patients. TCRdb recomputed calls from the multiplex PCR reads with MiXCR, one row per CDR3 protein. The profile shows fewer than 300,000 distinct CDR3 sequences, about a third of them singletons. The sequencing sample was made of axillary lymph node tissue. All receptors derive from a female donor with breast cancer. Some clones in this sample may be carry-over from other donors' samples.

This clonotype was recorded at least ten times. The CDR3 is CATSDRIWTPGLYSNQPQHF. CDR3 DNA: TGTGCCACCAGTGATCGGATCTGGACACCGGGCCTTTATAGCAATCAGCCCCAGCATTTT. The gene calls are TRBV24-1 and TRBJ1-5; maybe TRBD1 (5 bases). The CDR3 contains 20 residues. Germline V lookup: CDR1 KGHDR, CDR2 SFDVKD. V shed 3 bases and J shed 0 bases, with 23 bases lying between them.

At least ten counts were recorded for this clonotype. The chain recombines TRBV11-3 with TRBJ2-1, with D maybe TRBD1 (7 bases). The CDR3 loop spans 16 amino acids. CDR1 is SGHNT and CDR2 is YENEEA in the germline V gene. The V and J ends lost 3 bases and 0 bases respectively, with 12 bases between them. CDR3 nucleotide sequence: TGTGCCAGCAGCTTGGGGGGACAGAGCTCCTACAATGAGCAGTTCTTC. Encoded protein: CASSLGGQSSYNEQFF. The entire variable domain, with the rest obtained from reference TRBV11-3 and TRBJ2-1, is as follows: EAGVVQSPRYKIIEKKQPVAFWCNPISGHNTLYWYLQNLGQGPELLIRYENEEAVDDSQLPKDRFSAERLKGVDSTLKIQPAELGDSAVYLCASSLGGQSSYNEQFFGPGTRLTVL.

This clonotype has only a few counts. This rearrangement joins TRBV14 to TRBJ1-2; D is undetermined. The CDR3 contains 13 residues. V shed 2 bases and J shed 5 bases, with 9 bases lying between them. Germline V CDR1 and CDR2: SGHDN, FVKESK. The CDR3 DNA reads TGTGCCAGCAGCCAACATAGCAGTTATGGCTACACCTTC. Encoded protein: CASSQHSSYGYTF.

This clonotype was observed at least ten times. This chain uses TRBV7-2 with TRBJ1-2; 7 bases align to TRBD1. V was clipped by 5 bases and J by 8 bases; unmatched bases: 11. The CDR3 covers 14 residues. The V gene's germline CDR1 is SGHTA and CDR2 FQGNSA. The CDR3 sequence: CASSPTGVGFGYTF. As DNA, the CDR3 is TGTGCCAGCAGCCCCACAGGGGTAGGGTTCGGCTACACCTTC.

This clonotype occurred many times. The V gene is TRBV6-6, the J gene TRBJ1-2; weak D call: TRBD1 (5 bases). The germline CDR1 and CDR2 sequences are MNHNY and SVGAGI (reference sequence). The CDR3 extends over 12 amino acids. With 5 bases removed from V and 3 bases from J, the gap between germline ends came to 7 bases. The CDR3 coding sequence is TGTGCCAGCAGTCCAGGGTACTATGGCTACACCTTC. Amino acids: CASSPGYYGYTF.

About this clonotype: This may arise from a read error, as a much more abundant clone is one base away. The rearrangement uses TRBV12-3 or TRBV12-4 and TRBJ2-5; the D is unclear. The CDR3 spans 12 residues. The DNA for the CDR3 is TGTGCCAGCAGCCGGATATACGAGACCCGGTACTTC. Translating gives CASSRIYETRYF.

This clonotype has a count of ten or more. The chain combines TRBV5-1 with TRBJ2-7, with TRBD2 identical over 13 bases. V shed 5 bases, J shed 1 base, and the junction held 3 bases outside the gene matches. Looked up from germline, CDR1 is SGHRS and CDR2 is YFSETQ. The CDR3 spans 15 residues. The CDR3 protein is CASRGGLAGSYEQYF. The CDR3 DNA is TGCGCCAGCAGAGGGGGACTAGCGGGATCCTACGAGCAGTACTTC.

At least ten counts were recorded for this clonotype. CDR3 in DNA: TGCAGTGCTAATTCCCCCAGGCGAGGGAACAAAAACATTCAGTACTTC. Its protein is CSANSPRRGNKNIQYF. V and J are TRBV20-1 and TRBJ2-4, with D perhaps TRBD2 (5 bases). V lost 4 bases to trimming and J lost 3 bases, with 19 bases between them. CDR1 and CDR2 (germline): DFQATT, SNEGSKA (reference sequence). This CDR3 has 16 residues.

V gene TRBV29-1 combines with J gene TRBJ1-4, with D possibly being TRBD1 (5 bases). Germline CDR1 SQVTM, CDR2 ANQGSEA. V lost 7 bases to trimming and J lost 8 bases, with 20 bases between them. The CDR3 contains 14 residues. CDR3 sequence (DNA): TGCAGCGCTGGAGTCCCAGGGTGGGGCGAAAAACTGTTTTTT. Protein sequence: CSAGVPGWGEKLFF. Based on the CDR3 plus reference TRBV29-1 and TRBJ1-4, the full variable domain is SAVISQKPSRDICQRGTSLTIQCQVDSQVTMMFWYRQQPGQSLTLIATANQGSEATYESGFVIDKFPISRPNLTFSTLTVSNMSPEDSSIYLCSAGVPGWGEKLFFGSGTQLSVL.

This clonotype was seen at least ten times. The V and J genes are TRBV6-1 and TRBJ2-1; TRBD2 matches at 7 bases. V trimming: 6 bases; J trimming: 2 bases; junction bases outside the gene matches: 7. The CDR3 length is 15 residues. The germline gives CDR1 MNHNS, CDR2 SASEGT. The CDR3, as DNA: TGTGCCAGCAGCGGGGAAGCGGGGCCCTACAATGAGCAGTTCTTC. Translation: CASSGEAGPYNEQFF.

Details on this clonotype: This may come from a read error, since a much larger clone is one base off. V usage is TRBV6-1 and J usage is TRBJ2-7; D remains unclear. The CDR3 has 13 amino acids. Looked up from germline, CDR1 is MNHNS and CDR2 is SASEGT. Trimming removed 5 bases from V and 0 bases from J, with 8 bases in between. This chain's CDR3 is CASSHMVSYEQYF. The CDR3 DNA sequence: TGTGCCAGCAGTCACATGGTCTCCTACGAGCAGTACTTC.

This clonotype appeared many times. This chain connects TRBV30 to TRBJ2-3; 11 nucleotides match TRBD2. The CDR3 runs to 16 residues. Trimming removed 6 bases from V and 2 bases from J; junction bases left unmatched: 10. Per the germline V gene, CDR1 is GTSNPN and CDR2 is SVGIG (reference sequence). DNA for the CDR3: TGTGCCTGCTCAAGGACTAGCGGGCATCACACAGATACGCAGTATTTT. This gives the protein CACSRTSGHHTDTQYF.

This clonotype was counted ten times or more. The chain has TRBV18 and TRBJ2-3, with D unresolved. Germline values: CDR1 KGHSH, CDR2 LQKENI. Deletions cut 1 base from V and 2 bases from J, with 7 bases between. The CDR3 extends over 14 amino acids. The DNA for the CDR3 is TGTGCCAGCTCACCACGTCCCACCACAGATACGCAGTATTTT. As protein: CASSPRPTTDTQYF.

The rearrangement uses TRBV5-4 and TRBJ1-6; D is undetermined. The CDR3 is 15 amino acids. Trimming took off 0 bases at V and 9 bases at J, with 13 bases between the two ends. Germline V gene sequence: CDR1 SGHNT, CDR2 YYREEE (reference sequence). This chain's CDR3 is CASSLAPMATSPLHF. CDR3 in DNA: TGTGCCAGCAGCTTGGCCCCAATGGCGACTTCACCCCTCCACTTT.

Many counts were recorded for this clonotype. This chain joins TRBV9 and TRBJ2-5; 8 nucleotides agree with TRBD2. Germline-derived CDR1 and CDR2 are SGDLS and YYNGEE. The CDR3 consists of 14 residues. Losses at the gene ends were 3 bases for V and 4 bases for J; bases not matched to a gene: 5. This chain's CDR3 is CASSGREVGETQYF. CDR3 nucleotide sequence: TGTGCCAGCAGCGGGCGGGAGGTGGGAGAGACCCAGTACTTC.

This clonotype was counted at least ten times. V gene TRBV7-9 combines with J gene TRBJ2-1; D not certain. Germline CDR1 is SEHNR and CDR2 is FQNEAQ (reference sequence). The CDR3 covers 14 residues. V lost 3 bases and J lost 0, with 6 bases in between. Here the CDR3 DNA reads TGTGCCAGCAGCTTGGGAAGCTCCTACAATGAGCAGTTCTTC. This sequence encodes CASSLGSSYNEQFF.

This sequence joins TRBV10-3 and TRBJ2-3; 11 positions agree with TRBD1. The germline gives CDR1 ENHRY, CDR2 SYGVKD. The V gene end was trimmed by 6 bases and the J gene end by 3 bases; junction bases not matched to a gene: 2. CDR3 length: 14 residues. CDR3 sequence reads: CAISRDRGTDTQYF. CDR3 coding DNA: TGTGCCATCAGCCGGGACAGGGGGACAGATACGCAGTATTTT.

Worth noting for this clonotype: This sequence may be a read error, since a much larger clone differs from it by one base. The chain employs TRBV24-1 and TRBJ1-4, with D possibly being TRBD1 (5 bases). Germline V CDR1 and CDR2: KGHDR, SFDVKD. The CDR3 has 14 residues. V was cut by 6 bases and J by 5 bases, with 12 bases left in between. The CDR3 region is CATSLGVRNEKLFF. DNA of the CDR3: TGTGCCACCAGTTTGGGGGTACGGAATGAAAAACTGTTTTTT.

There are a few counts of this clonotype. A much bigger clone sits one base away, suggesting this may be a read error. This sequence joins TRBV6-5 and TRBJ2-3, with a tentative D call TRBD1 (5 bases). V was clipped by 5 bases and J by 4 bases, with 10 bases between them. Germline CDR1 and CDR2: MNHEY and SVGAGI. CDR3 length: 13 residues. The CDR3 protein is CASSHWGSDTQYF. The CDR3 bases are TGTGCCAGCAGTCACTGGGGCTCAGATACGCAGTATTTT.

This clonotype was seen at least ten times. This chain connects TRBV7-2 to TRBJ2-2; 14 bases are a match to TRBD2. CDR1 and CDR2 from the germline V gene are SGHTA and FQGNSA. The CDR3 loop spans 18 amino acids. V gave up 5 bases and J gave up 5 bases; unmatched junction bases: 10. CDR3 bases: TGTGCCAGCAGCCGAACCGGACTAGCGGGAGGACTTACCGGGGAGCTGTTTTTT. It encodes CASSRTGLAGGLTGELFF. The variable domain in full, completed from reference TRBV7-2 and TRBJ2-2, reads GAGVSQSPSNKVTEKGKDVELRCDPISGHTALYWYRQSLGQGLEFLIYFQGNSAPDKSGLPSDRFSAERTGGSVSTLTIQRTQQEDSAVYLCASSRTGLAGGLTGELFFGEGSRLTVL.

This chain joins TRBV28 and TRBJ1-5, with TRBD1 as a possible D gene (5 bases). Trimming took off 8 bases at V and 7 bases at J, with 9 bases between the two ends. Germline V CDR1 and CDR2: MDHEN, SYDVKM. The CDR3 spans 11 residues. The CDR3 DNA sequence: TGTGCCAGCGGGGCAGGGCAGCCCCAGCATTTT. Translated: CASGAGQPQHF.

This clonotype was picked up many times. As DNA, the CDR3 is TGTGCCAGCAGCTTCATGGAGGGACGGTGGGAAGAGACCCAGTACTTC. Encoded protein: CASSFMEGRWEETQYF. V gene TRBV7-9 combines with J gene TRBJ2-5, with D possibly TRBD2 on 6 matching bases. Germline CDR1 and CDR2: SEHNR and FQNEAQ (reference sequence). The V and J ends lost 3 bases and 3 bases respectively, with 17 bases between them. The CDR3 covers 16 residues.